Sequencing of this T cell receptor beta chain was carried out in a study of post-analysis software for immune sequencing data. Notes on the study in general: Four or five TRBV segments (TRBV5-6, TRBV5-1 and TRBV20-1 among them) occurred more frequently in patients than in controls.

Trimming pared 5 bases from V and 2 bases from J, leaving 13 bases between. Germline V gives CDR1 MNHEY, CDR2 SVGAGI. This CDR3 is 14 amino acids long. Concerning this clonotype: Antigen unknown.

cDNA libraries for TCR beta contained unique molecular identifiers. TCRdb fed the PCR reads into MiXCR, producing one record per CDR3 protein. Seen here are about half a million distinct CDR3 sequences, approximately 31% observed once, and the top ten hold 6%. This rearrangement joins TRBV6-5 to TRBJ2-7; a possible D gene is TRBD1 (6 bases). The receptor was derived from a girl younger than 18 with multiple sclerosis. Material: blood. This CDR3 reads CASSKQGNAYEQYF. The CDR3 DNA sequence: TGTGCCAGCAGTAAACAGGGAAATGCCTACGAGCAGTACTTC.